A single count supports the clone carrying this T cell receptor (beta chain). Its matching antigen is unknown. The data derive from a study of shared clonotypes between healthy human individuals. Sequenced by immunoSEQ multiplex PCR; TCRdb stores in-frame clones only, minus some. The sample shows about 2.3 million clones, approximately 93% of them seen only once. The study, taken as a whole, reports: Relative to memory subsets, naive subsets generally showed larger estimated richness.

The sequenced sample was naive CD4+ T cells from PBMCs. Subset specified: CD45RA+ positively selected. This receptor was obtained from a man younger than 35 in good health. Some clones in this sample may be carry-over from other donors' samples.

CDR3 DNA: TGCGCCAGCAGCTTGGTTCCACGGGGGGCAACTAATGAAAAACTGTTTTTT. Translated: CASSLVPRGATNEKLFF. The chain links TRBV5-1 to TRBJ1-4; D may be TRBD1 (5 bases). There are 17 residues in the CDR3. The ends were cut back, 0 bases at V and 0 bases at J, with 12 bases in the middle. From germline, CDR1 is SGHRS and CDR2 YFSETQ.